This TCR beta chain was captured in a study of identical twins. MiXCR was run by TCRdb on the 5' RACE reads, yielding one entry per CDR3 protein. The repertoire holds some 730,000 distinct CDR3 sequences, with 15% to 20% as singletons. V was shortened by 5 bases and J by 0 bases, with 11 bases between the two germline ends. The CDR3 extends over 14 amino acids. Germline-derived CDR1 and CDR2 are DFQATT and SNEGSKA (reference sequence). These same data were also listed under a study on T cells expressing NK-cell markers.

This TCR came from a woman aged 18 to 35 in good health. The chain is built from TRBV20-1 and TRBJ1-5; a possible D gene is TRBD1 (5 bases). Sequences were obtained from PBMCs. CDR3 coding DNA: TGCAGTGCTTTGGACAAAGATAGCAATCAGCCCCAGCATTTT. This encodes CSALDKDSNQPQHF.